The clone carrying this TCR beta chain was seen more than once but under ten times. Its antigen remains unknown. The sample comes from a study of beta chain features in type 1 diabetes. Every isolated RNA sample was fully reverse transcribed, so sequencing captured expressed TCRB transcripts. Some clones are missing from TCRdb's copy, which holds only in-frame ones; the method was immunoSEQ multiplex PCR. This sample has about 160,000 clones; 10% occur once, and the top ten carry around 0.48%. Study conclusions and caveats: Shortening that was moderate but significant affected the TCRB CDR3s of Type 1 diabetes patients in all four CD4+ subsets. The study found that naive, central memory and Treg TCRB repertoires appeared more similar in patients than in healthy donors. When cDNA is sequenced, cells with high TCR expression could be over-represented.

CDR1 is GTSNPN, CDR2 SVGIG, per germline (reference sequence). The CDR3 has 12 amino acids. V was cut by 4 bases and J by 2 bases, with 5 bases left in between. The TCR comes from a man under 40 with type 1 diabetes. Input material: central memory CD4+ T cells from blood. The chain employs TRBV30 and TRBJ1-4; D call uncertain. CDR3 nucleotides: TGTGCCTGGAAGAGGACTAATGAAAAACTGTTTTTT. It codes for CAWKRTNEKLFF.